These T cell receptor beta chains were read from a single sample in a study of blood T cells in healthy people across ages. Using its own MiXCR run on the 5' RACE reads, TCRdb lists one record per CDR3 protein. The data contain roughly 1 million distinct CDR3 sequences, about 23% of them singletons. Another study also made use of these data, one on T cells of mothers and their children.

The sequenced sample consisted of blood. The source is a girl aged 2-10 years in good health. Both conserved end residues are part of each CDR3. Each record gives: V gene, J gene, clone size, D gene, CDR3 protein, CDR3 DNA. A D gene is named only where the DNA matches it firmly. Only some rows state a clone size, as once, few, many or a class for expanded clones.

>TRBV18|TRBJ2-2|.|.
CASSPPSRDGVFF
TGTGCCAGCTCACCACCGAGTCGGGACGGGGTGTTTTTT
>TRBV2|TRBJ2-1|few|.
CASKEDNEQFF
TGTGCCAGCAAAGAGGACAATGAGCAGTTCTTC
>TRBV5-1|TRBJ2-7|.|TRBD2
CASSRTSGVYEQYF
TGCGCCAGCAGCCGTACTAGCGGGGTTTACGAGCAGTACTTC
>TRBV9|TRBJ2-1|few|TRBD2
CASSVLAVSYNEQFF
TGTGCCAGCAGCGTTCTAGCGGTCTCCTACAATGAGCAGTTCTTC
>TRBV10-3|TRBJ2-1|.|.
CAISPNTGYEQFF
TGTGCCATCAGTCCCAATACAGGATATGAGCAGTTCTTC
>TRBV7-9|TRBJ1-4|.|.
CASSLDVWQLFF
TGTGCCAGCAGCTTAGATGTGTGGCAACTGTTTTTT
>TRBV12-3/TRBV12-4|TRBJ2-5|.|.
CASSLRGGTQYF
TGTGCCAGCAGCTTAAGGGGCGGGACCCAGTACTTC
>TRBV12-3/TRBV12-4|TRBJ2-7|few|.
CASSLSITYEQYF
TGTGCCAGCAGTTTAAGTATCACCTACGAGCAGTACTTC
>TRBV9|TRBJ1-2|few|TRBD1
CASSLGQAAGANYGYTF
TGTGCCAGCAGTCTCGGACAGGCCGCTGGAGCTAACTATGGCTACACCTTC
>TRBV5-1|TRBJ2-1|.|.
CASSLEARLLLEDEQFF
TGCGCCAGCAGCTTGGAGGCGCGACTACTCCTTGAGGATGAGCAGTTCTTC
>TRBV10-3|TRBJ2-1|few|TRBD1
CAISDWTGGPYNEQFF
TGTGCCATCAGTGATTGGACAGGGGGACCCTACAATGAGCAGTTCTTC
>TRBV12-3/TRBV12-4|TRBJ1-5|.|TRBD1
CASSHQTGWVGSNQPQHF
TGTGCCAGCAGTCACCAGACAGGGTGGGTAGGTAGCAATCAGCCCCAGCATTTT
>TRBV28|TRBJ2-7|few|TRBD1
CASSHQGAYEQYF
TGTGCCAGCAGTCATCAGGGGGCCTACGAGCAGTACTTC
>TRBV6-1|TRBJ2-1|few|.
CASRDWGATYNEQFF
TGTGCCAGCAGGGATTGGGGGGCGACCTACAATGAGCAGTTCTTC
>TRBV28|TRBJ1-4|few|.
CASSTPGTAPTTNEKLFF
TGTGCCAGCAGCACGCCCGGGACGGCCCCCACAACTAATGAAAAACTGTTTTTT
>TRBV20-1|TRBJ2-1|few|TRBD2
CSRGSSGGSQFF
TGCAGTCGCGGTTCTAGCGGGGGGTCGCAGTTCTTC
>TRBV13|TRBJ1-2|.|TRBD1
CASSPGTGGPLGYTF
TGTGCCAGCAGCCCGGGGACAGGGGGGCCCCTTGGCTACACCTTC
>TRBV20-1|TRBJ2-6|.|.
CSAPDRRSGANVLTF
TGCAGTGCTCCGGACAGACGCTCTGGGGCCAACGTCCTGACTTTC
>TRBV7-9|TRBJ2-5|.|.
CASSSTSGTIGGTQYF
TGTGCCAGCAGTTCTACTTCTGGGACGATCGGGGGGACCCAGTACTTC
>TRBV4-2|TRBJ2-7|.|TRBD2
CASSQASGATYEQYF
TGTGCCAGCAGCCAAGCGAGCGGGGCGACCTACGAGCAGTACTTC
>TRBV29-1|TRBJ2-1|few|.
CSPVGGLSSYNEQFF
TGCAGCCCCGTGGGGGGGCTGAGCTCCTACAATGAGCAGTTCTTC
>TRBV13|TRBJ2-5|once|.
CASSSDREGFEQYF
TGTGCCAGCAGCTCGGACAGGGAGGGCTTTGAGCAGTACTTC
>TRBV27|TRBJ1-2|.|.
CASSLSWRRQAGGDYGYTF
TGTGCCAGCAGTCTCTCCTGGCGGCGACAGGCCGGGGGGGACTATGGCTACACCTTC
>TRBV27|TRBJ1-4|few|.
CASRPDRPTNEKLFF
TGTGCCAGCAGACCCGACAGACCAACTAATGAAAAACTGTTTTTT
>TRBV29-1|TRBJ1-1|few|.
CSVIILNTEAFF
TGCAGCGTTATTATCTTGAACACTGAAGCTTTCTTT
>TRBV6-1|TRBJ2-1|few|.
CASMRASANMADEQFF
TGTGCCAGCATGCGAGCTAGCGCGAACATGGCCGATGAGCAGTTCTTC
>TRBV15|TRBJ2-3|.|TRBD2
CATSRRAGGLADTQYF
TGTGCCACCAGCAGGCGGGCGGGGGGGCTGGCAGATACGCAGTATTTT
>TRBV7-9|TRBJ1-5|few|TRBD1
CASSDDRDQPQHF
TGTGCCAGCAGCGACGACAGGGATCAGCCCCAGCATTTT
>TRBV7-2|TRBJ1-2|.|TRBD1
CASSKQGAANYGSTF
TGTGCCAGCAGCAAACAGGGGGCGGCTAACTATGGCTCCACCTTC
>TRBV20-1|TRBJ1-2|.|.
CSARYGGGYTF
TGCAGTGCTAGATACGGGGGTGGCTACACCTTC
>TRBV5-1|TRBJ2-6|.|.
CASSLQTSVANVLTF
TGCGCCAGCAGCTTACAGACGTCTGTGGCCAACGTCCTGACTTTC
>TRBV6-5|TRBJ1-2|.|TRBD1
CASRRLTGEVGYTF
TGTGCCAGCAGAAGACTGACAGGGGAGGTTGGCTACACCTTC
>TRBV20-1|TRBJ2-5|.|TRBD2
CSAPPVSGGQETQYF
TGCAGTGCCCCACCAGTTTCGGGGGGCCAAGAGACCCAGTACTTC
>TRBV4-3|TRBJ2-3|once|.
CASSQTGDIDTQYF
TGCGCCAGCAGCCAGACTGGGGATATCGATACGCAGTATTTT
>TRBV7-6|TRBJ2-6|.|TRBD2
CASSSPRVAGGYSGANVLTF
TGTGCCAGCAGCTCCCCAAGAGTAGCGGGAGGGTACTCTGGGGCCAACGTCCTGACTTTC
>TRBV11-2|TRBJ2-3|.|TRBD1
CASSYEGQPQITQYF
TGTGCCAGCAGCTACGAGGGACAGCCCCAGATAACGCAGTATTTT
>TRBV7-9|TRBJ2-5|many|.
CASSLVIGARETQYF
TGTGCCAGCAGCTTGGTAATCGGGGCGCGAGAGACCCAGTACTTC
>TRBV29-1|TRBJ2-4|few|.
CSADRENIQYF
TGCAGCGCGGACAGAGAAAACATTCAGTACTTC
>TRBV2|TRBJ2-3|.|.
CASSWARGADTQNF
.
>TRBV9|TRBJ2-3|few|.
CASSPPPGSLTGTQYF
TGTGCCAGCAGCCCTCCCCCGGGGAGTCTCACAGGTACGCAGTATTTT
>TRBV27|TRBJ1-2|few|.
CASSLLGDYYGYTF
TGTGCCAGCAGTTTGCTAGGGGACTACTATGGCTACACCTTC
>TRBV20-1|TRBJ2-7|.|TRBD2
CGASGRSSYEQYF
TGCGGTGCTAGCGGGAGGAGCTCCTACGAGCAGTACTTC
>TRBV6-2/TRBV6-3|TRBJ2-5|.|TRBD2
CASIQGLAGEETQYF
TGTGCCAGCATCCAAGGCCTAGCGGGAGAAGAGACCCAGTACTTC
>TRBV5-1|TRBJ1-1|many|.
CASSLQGTTEAFF
TGTGCCAGCAGTTTACAGGGTACCACTGAAGCTTTCTTT
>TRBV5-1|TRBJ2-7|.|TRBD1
CASSKDRGTYEQYF
TGCGCCAGCAGCAAAGACAGGGGAACCTACGAGCAGTACTTC